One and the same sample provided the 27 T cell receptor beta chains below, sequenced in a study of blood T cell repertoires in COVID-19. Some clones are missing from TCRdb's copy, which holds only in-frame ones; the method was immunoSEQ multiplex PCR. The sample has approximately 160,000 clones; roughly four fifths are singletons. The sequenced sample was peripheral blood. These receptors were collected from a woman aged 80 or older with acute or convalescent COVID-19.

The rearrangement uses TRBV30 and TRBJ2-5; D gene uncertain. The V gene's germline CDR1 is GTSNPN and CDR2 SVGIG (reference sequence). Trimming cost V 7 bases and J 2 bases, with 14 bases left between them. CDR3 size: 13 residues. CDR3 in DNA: TGTGCCTCCTCGCCAGGTTATCAAGAGACCCAGTACTTC. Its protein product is CASSPGYQETQYF.

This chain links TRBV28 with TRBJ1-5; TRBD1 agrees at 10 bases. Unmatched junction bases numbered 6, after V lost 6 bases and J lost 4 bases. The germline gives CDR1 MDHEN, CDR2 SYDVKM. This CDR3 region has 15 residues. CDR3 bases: TGTGCCAGCAGCGCCATGGGACAGGGGAATCAGCCCCAGCATTTT. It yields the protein CASSAMGQGNQPQHF.

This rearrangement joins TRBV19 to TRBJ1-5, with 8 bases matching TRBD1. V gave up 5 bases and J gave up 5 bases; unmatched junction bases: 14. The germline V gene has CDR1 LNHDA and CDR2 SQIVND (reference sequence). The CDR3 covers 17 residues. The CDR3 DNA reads TGTGCCAGTAGTGTATTCCCACGACAGGGGTTGGATCAGCCCCAGCATTTT. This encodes CASSVFPRQGLDQPQHF.

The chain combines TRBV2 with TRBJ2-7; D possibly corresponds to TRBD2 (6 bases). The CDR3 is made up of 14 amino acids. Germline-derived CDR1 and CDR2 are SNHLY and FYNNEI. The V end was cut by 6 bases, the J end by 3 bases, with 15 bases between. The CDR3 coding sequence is TGTGCCAGCAGGTACCGGCGGGATCTCTACGAGCAGTACTTC. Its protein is CASRYRRDLYEQYF.

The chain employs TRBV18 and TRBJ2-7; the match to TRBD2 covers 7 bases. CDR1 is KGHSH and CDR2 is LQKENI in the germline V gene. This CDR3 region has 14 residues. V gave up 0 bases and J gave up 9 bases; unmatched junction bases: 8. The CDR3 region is CASSPPGGSGRQYF. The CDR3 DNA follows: TGTGCCAGCTCACCACCGGGGGGGTCGGGACGGCAGTACTTC.

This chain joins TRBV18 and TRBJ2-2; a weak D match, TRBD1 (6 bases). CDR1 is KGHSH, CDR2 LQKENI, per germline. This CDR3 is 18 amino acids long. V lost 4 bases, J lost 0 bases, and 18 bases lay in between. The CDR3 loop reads CASSLTGTSPSNTGELFF. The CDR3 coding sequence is TGTGCCAGCTCACTGACCGGGACATCACCTTCGAACACCGGGGAGCTGTTTTTT. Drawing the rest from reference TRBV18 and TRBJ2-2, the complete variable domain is NAGVMQNPRHLVRRRGQEARLRCSPMKGHSHVYWYRQLPEEGLKFMVYLQKENIIDESGMPKERFSAEFPKEGPSILRIQQVVRGDSAAYFCASSLTGTSPSNTGELFFGEGSRLTVL.

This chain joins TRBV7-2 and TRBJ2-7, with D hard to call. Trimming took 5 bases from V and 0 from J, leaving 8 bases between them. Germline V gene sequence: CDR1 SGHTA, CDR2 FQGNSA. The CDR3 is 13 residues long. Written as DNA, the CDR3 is TGTGCCAGCAGCACAAGGAGCTCCTACGAGCAGTACTTC. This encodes CASSTRSSYEQYF.

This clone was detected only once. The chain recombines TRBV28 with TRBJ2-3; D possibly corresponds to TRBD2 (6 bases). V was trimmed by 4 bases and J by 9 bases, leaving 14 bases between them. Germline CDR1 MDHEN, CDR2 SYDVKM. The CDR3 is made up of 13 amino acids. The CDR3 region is CASSSGRRGTQYF. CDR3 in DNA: TGTGCCAGCAGTTCCGGACGGCGGGGCACGCAGTATTTT.

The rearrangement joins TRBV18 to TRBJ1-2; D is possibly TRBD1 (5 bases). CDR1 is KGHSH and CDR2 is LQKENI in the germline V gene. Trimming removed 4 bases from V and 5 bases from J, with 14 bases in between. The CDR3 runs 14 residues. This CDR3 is CASSLTEGRYGYTF. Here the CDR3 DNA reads TGTGCCAGCTCACTGACGGAGGGGCGGTATGGCTACACCTTC.

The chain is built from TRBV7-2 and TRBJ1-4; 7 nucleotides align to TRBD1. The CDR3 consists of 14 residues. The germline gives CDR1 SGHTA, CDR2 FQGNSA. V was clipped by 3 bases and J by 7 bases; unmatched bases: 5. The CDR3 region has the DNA TGTGCCAGCAGCTTGGGGACAGTAGGTGAAAAACTGTTTTTT. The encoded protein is CASSLGTVGEKLFF.

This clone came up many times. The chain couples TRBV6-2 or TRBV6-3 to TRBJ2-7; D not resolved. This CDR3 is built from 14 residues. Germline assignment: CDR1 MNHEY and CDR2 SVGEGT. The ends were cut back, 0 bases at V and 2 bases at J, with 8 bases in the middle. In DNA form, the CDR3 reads TGTGCCAGCAGTTACTCTGAGGCAGCCTACGAGCAGTACTTC. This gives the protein CASSYSEAAYEQYF.

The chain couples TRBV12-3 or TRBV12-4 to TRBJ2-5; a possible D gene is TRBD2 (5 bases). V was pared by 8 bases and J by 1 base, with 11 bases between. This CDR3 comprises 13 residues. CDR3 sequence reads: CASWERPQETQYF. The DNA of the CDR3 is TGTGCCAGCTGGGAGAGACCCCAAGAGACCCAGTACTTC.

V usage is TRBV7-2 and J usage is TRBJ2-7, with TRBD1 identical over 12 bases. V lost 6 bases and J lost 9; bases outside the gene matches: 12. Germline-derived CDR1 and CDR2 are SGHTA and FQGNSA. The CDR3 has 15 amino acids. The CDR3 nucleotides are TGTGCCAGCAGACTCGAAACCCGGGACAGGGGGCGGCAGTACTTC. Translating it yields CASRLETRDRGRQYF.

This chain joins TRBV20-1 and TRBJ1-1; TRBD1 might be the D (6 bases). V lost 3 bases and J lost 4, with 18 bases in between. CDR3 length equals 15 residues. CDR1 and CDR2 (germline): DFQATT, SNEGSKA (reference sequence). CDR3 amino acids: CSASSLRGWGTEAFF. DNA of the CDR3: TGCAGTGCTAGTAGTTTGAGGGGGTGGGGCACTGAAGCTTTCTTT.

The chain's CDR3 is CAISEAGSNQPQHF. The CDR3 bases are TGTGCCATCAGTGAGGCAGGGAGCAATCAGCCCCAGCATTTT. This rearrangement joins TRBV10-3 to TRBJ1-5; perhaps TRBD1 as D (5 bases). The CDR3 consists of 14 residues. Germline lookup yields CDR1 ENHRY and CDR2 SYGVKD. Trimming cost V 2 bases and J 1 base, with 6 bases left between them.

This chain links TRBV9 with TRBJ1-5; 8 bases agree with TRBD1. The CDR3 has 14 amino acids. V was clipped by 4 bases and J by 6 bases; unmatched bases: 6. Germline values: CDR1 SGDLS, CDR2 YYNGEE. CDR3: CASSTTGGAQPQHF. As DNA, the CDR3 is TGTGCCAGCAGCACAACAGGGGGTGCTCAGCCCCAGCATTTT.

CDR3 loop: CASSQIQWGTPDTQYF. CDR3 nucleotide sequence: TGCGCCAGCAGCCAAATACAGTGGGGGACACCAGATACGCAGTATTTT. This chain uses TRBV4-1 with TRBJ2-3, with D possibly matching TRBD1 (6 bases). This CDR3 has 16 amino acids. Germline CDR1 is MGHRA and CDR2 is YSYEKL. The V end was cut by 2 bases, the J end by 4 bases, with 16 bases between.

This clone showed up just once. The DNA of the CDR3 is TGTGCCAGCAGTCTCACTGGACTAGCGGGAAGCACAGATACGCAGTATTTT. Its translation is CASSLTGLAGSTDTQYF. The V and J genes are TRBV27 and TRBJ2-3, with 12 positions matching TRBD2. Germline CDR1 MNHEY, CDR2 SMNVEV (reference sequence). This CDR3 is built from 17 residues. V trimming: 5 bases; J trimming: 0 bases; junction bases outside the gene matches: 6.

For the CDR3, the DNA is TGTGCCAGCAGCCTCAACTTCGGGACTAGCGGGGCGGCAAGCTCCTACAATGAGCAGTTCTTC. Translation: CASSLNFGTSGAASSYNEQFF. The chain couples TRBV7-6 to TRBJ2-1; 13 bases line up with TRBD2. The CDR3 sequence is 21 residues long. Trimming at V came to 5 bases and at J to 0 bases, leaving 16 bases not matched to a gene. From germline, CDR1 is SGHVS and CDR2 FNYEAQ.

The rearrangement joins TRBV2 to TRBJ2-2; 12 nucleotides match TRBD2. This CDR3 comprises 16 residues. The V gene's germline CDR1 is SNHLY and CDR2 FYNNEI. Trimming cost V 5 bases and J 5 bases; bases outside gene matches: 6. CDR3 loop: CASSKLAGGSTGELFF. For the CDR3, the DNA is TGTGCCAGCAGTAAACTAGCGGGAGGAAGTACCGGGGAGCTGTTTTTT.

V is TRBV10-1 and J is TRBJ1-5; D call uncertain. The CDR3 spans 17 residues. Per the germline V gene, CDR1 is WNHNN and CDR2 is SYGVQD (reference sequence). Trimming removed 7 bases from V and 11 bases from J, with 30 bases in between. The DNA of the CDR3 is TGCGCCAGCACTCCGGGTCATCCGTTCTCCACCCATCGGGCCCAGCATTTT. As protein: CASTPGHPFSTHRAQHF.

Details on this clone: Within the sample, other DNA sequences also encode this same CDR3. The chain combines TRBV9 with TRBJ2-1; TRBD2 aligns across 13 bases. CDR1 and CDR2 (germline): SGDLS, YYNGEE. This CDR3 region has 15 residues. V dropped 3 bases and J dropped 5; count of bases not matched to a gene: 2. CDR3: CASSAGTSGNNEQFF. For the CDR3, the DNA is TGTGCCAGCAGCGCCGGGACTAGCGGGAACAATGAGCAGTTCTTC.

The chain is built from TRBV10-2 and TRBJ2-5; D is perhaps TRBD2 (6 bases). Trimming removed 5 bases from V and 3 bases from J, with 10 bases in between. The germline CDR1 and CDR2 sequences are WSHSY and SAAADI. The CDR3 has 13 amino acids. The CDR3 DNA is TGCGCCAGCAGTTTGCGGGGAAAAGAGACCCAGTACTTC. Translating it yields CASSLRGKETQYF.

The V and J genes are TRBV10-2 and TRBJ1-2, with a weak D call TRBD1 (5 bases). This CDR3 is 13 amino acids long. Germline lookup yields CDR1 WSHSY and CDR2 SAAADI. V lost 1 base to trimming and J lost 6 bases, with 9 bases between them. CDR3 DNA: TGCGCCAGCAGTGAGTTTCAGGGTCATGGCTACACCTTC. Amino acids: CASSEFQGHGYTF.

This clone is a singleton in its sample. CDR3 nucleotide sequence: TGCGCCAGCAGCCCCCGGACTAGCGAGTTTTTAGATACGCAGTATTTT. Its translation: CASSPRTSEFLDTQYF. The chain employs TRBV5-1 and TRBJ2-3; 9 bases are shared with TRBD2. In germline, CDR1 is SGHRS, CDR2 YFSETQ. This CDR3 region has 16 residues. The V segment lost 4 bases and the J segment 5 bases; nucleotides outside the gene matches: 11.

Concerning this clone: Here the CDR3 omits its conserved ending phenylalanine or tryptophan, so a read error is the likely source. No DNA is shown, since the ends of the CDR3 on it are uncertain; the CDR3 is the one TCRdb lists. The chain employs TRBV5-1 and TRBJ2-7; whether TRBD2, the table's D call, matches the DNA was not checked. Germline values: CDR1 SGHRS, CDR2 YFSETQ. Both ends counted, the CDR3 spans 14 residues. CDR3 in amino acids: CASSLGAPGLAGVL.

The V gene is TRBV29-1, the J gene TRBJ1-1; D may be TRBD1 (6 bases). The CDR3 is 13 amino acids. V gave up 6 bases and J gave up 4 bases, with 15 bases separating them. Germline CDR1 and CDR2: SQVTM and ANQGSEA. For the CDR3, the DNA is TGCAGCGTCCCCCAGGGGTTGGGCACTGAAGCTTTCTTT. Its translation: CSVPQGLGTEAFF. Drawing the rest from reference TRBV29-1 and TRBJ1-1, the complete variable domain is SAVISQKPSRDICQRGTSLTIQCQVDSQVTMMFWYRQQPGQSLTLIATANQGSEATYESGFVIDKFPISRPNLTFSTLTVSNMSPEDSSIYLCSVPQGLGTEAFFGQGTRLTVV.